A single sample gave rise to the 6 T cell receptor beta chains below, sequenced in a study of T cells in Graves' hyperthyroidism and ophthalmopathy. What was amplified from RNA transcripts were TCR beta CDR3 regions. First-round RT-PCR targeting the TCR CDR3 was performed with the HTBI primer set. MiXCR was run by TCRdb on the multiplex PCR reads, yielding one entry per CDR3 protein. This table holds 350,000 or so distinct CDR3 sequences, 15% to 20% found once. The specimen sequenced was blood. The receptors shown here come from a woman aged 45-65 years with Graves' hyperthyroidism.

This clonotype was seen ten or more times. The genes are TRBV3-1 and TRBJ2-7; D may correspond to TRBD1 or TRBD2 (6 bases each). Germline CDR1 is LGHDT and CDR2 is YNNKEL (reference sequence). Trimming removed 3 bases from V and 4 bases from J, with 13 bases in between. This CDR3 comprises 14 residues. In DNA form, the CDR3 reads TGTGCCAGCAGCCAGTCTGGGGGGCATTACGAGCAGTACGTC. This translates into CASSQSGGHYEQYV.

This clonotype appeared a single time. A read error may be the cause here, since a much bigger clone is one base away. This chain joins TRBV12-3 or TRBV12-4 and TRBJ1-6; 7 bases match TRBD1. The CDR3 spans 13 residues. The CDR3 DNA reads TGTGCCAGCTCTGGGACAGAGTTAGGGGGCCTCCGCTTT. It specifies CASSGTELGGLRF.

This clonotype was seen at least ten times. The chain employs TRBV4-1 and TRBJ1-5; no firm D call. Trimming removed 0 bases at V and 0 bases at J, with 3 bases between. In germline, CDR1 is MGHRA, CDR2 YSYEKL. This CDR3 spans 14 amino acids. The CDR3 is CASSQDGSNQPQHF. The CDR3, as DNA: TGCGCCAGCAGCCAAGATGGTAGCAATCAGCCCCAGCATTTT.

In the case of this clonotype: A read error may produce the germline difference seen at one junction end. The chain is built from TRBV2 and TRBJ2-2; 9 bases agree with TRBD1. This CDR3 contains 15 residues. Germline-derived CDR1 and CDR2 are SNHLY and FYNNEI. CDR3 region: CASSSQGASTGELLF. The CDR3 nucleotides read TGTGCCAGCAGTTCACAGGGGGCTAGCACCGGGGAGCTGCTTTTT.

The J gene is TRBJ2-5, the V gene TRBV11-2; 10 nucleotides match TRBD2. Germline assignment: CDR1 SGHAT and CDR2 FQNNGV. The length of the CDR3 is 15 residues. Losses at the gene ends were 5 bases for V and 4 bases for J; bases not matched to a gene: 7. The CDR3 bases are TGTGCCAGCAGCACTGAGCGGGAGGGGCGAGAGACCCAGTACTTC. Residues: CASSTEREGRETQYF.

At least ten counts were recorded for this clonotype. For the CDR3, the DNA is TGCAGTGTTACCCAAATGAGACCGAGCTCCTACAATGAGCAGTTCTTC. Its protein product is CSVTQMRPSSYNEQFF. The chain has TRBV20-1 and TRBJ2-1; D gene ambiguous. The CDR3 extends over 16 amino acids. V lost 7 bases to trimming and J lost 0 bases, with 19 bases between them. Germline CDR1 is DFQATT and CDR2 is SNEGSKA (reference sequence).